This passage covers 23 T cell receptor beta chains from one sample sequenced in a study of blood T cells in healthy people across ages. Primers used in a second PCR of about 7 to 11 cycles were a sample-barcoded 5' primer and a J-beta primer mix. A single record per CDR3 protein comes from TCRdb applying MiXCR to the 5' RACE reads. The sample records 1.5 million to 2 million distinct CDR3 sequences, roughly 30% being singletons. Sequencing input: blood. Receptor source: a woman in her 30s in good health.

The CDR3 sequence: CATGNGGEETQYF. Here the CDR3 DNA reads TGTGCCACCGGGAATGGGGGGGAAGAGACCCAGTACTTC. The J gene is TRBJ2-5, the V gene TRBV24-1, with 7 bases that match TRBD2. Losses at the gene ends were 9 bases for V and 3 bases for J; bases not matched to a gene: 6. From germline, CDR1 is KGHDR and CDR2 SFDVKD. The CDR3 consists of 13 residues.

The rearrangement uses TRBV15 and TRBJ2-7; D remains ambiguous. This CDR3 has 13 amino acids. Trimming shortened V by 0 bases and J by 7 bases, and 10 bases separated the two germline ends. Germline-derived CDR1 and CDR2 are LNHNV and YYDKDF (reference sequence). The CDR3 here is CATSRDGPLEQYF. Here the CDR3 DNA reads TGTGCCACCAGCAGAGATGGGCCCCTAGAGCAGTACTTC.

V is TRBV15 and J is TRBJ1-5, with D perhaps TRBD1 (5 bases). Germline CDR1 is LNHNV and CDR2 is YYDKDF (reference sequence). This CDR3 is built from 13 residues. The V and J ends lost 9 bases and 6 bases respectively, with 15 bases between them. The CDR3 nucleotides read TGTGCCACAACCCCCGGGGGAGGTCAGCCCCAGCATTTT. Translating gives CATTPGGGQPQHF.

This rearrangement joins TRBV7-6 to TRBJ2-1; 8 bases line up with TRBD1. The J call is uncertain, as TRBJ2-7 better fits the DNA end. The CDR3 totals 17 residues. Germline V lookup: CDR1 SGHVS, CDR2 FNYEAQ. CDR3 DNA: TGTGCCAGCAGCTTAGCCTCGGACAGGGATTTCCTCTACGAGCAGTACTTC. It is translated as CASSLASDRDFLYEQYF.

About this clonotype: Given a much more abundant clone one base away, this may be a read error. The chain employs TRBV15 and TRBJ2-5; D gene uncertain. The DNA end favors TRBJ2-7, so the J call may be wrong. Germline V CDR1 and CDR2: LNHNV, YYDKDF (reference sequence). This CDR3 is built from 12 residues. This CDR3 reads CATSRDFYEQYF. DNA of the CDR3: TGTGCCACCAGCAGAGATTTCTACGAGCAGTACTTC.

This clonotype was counted once. This rearrangement joins TRBV5-6 to TRBJ1-2; no reliable D call. Germline-derived CDR1 and CDR2 are SGHDT and YYEEEE. The CDR3 totals 14 residues. Trimming stripped 6 bases from V and 5 bases from J, with 17 bases between. CDR3 nucleotide sequence: TGTGCCAGCACCCTCGCCCAGAACGAATATGGCTACACCTTC. The encoded protein is CASTLAQNEYGYTF.

This rearrangement joins TRBV30 to TRBJ2-5, with a possible D match to TRBD2 (5 bases). V was shortened by 4 bases and J by 1 base, with 10 bases between the two germline ends. The CDR3 length is 13 residues. Germline V gives CDR1 GTSNPN, CDR2 SVGIG (reference sequence). The CDR3 sequence is CAWKEALQETQYF. CDR3 coding DNA: TGTGCCTGGAAGGAGGCCCTCCAAGAGACCCAGTACTTC.

The chain combines TRBV14 with TRBJ1-1, with D possibly being TRBD1 (5 bases). The CDR3 extends over 15 amino acids. Germline assignment: CDR1 SGHDN and CDR2 FVKESK. V was pared by 5 bases and J by 3 bases, with 16 bases between. The CDR3 loop reads CASSSGPVLYTEAFF. The DNA for the CDR3 is TGTGCCAGCAGCTCAGGGCCTGTGTTGTACACTGAAGCTTTCTTT.

This clonotype was observed many times. The chain is built from TRBV7-9 and TRBJ2-4; D gene unclear. Germline V gene lookup returns CDR1 SEHNR and CDR2 FQNEAQ (reference sequence). The CDR3 spans 13 residues. V dropped 5 bases and J dropped 4 bases, with 9 bases sitting between them. The CDR3 coding sequence is TGTGCCAGCAGCCCAGCGAGTAAAAACATTCAGTACTTC. Translated, it gives CASSPASKNIQYF.

J is TRBJ2-3 and V is TRBV20-1; 8 bases fit TRBD2. Germline values: CDR1 DFQATT, CDR2 SNEGSKA (reference sequence). V lost 2 bases to trimming and J lost 7 bases; unmatched junction nucleotides: 5. The CDR3 sequence is 13 residues long. DNA of the CDR3: TGCAGTGCTAGATTGGCGGGGGGCTATACGCAGTATTTT. It specifies CSARLAGGYTQYF.

This clonotype occurred a few times. V and J are TRBV30 and TRBJ2-3; D possibly corresponds to TRBD2 (6 bases). V was clipped by 8 bases and J by 8 bases, with 20 bases between them. The germline CDR1 and CDR2 sequences are GTSNPN and SVGIG (reference sequence). This CDR3 has 13 residues. CDR3 region: CAHGTASRGTQYF. The CDR3 region has the DNA TGTGCCCATGGGACTGCCTCAAGAGGTACGCAGTATTTT.

This clonotype came up a few times. The J gene is TRBJ2-7, the V gene TRBV5-1, with D perhaps TRBD2 (6 bases). The CDR3 runs to 15 residues. Germline loops: CDR1 SGHRS, CDR2 YFSETQ. V was cut by 5 bases and J by 0 bases, with 15 bases left in between. The CDR3 loop is CASRWGGKSSYEQYF. Written as DNA, the CDR3 is TGCGCCAGCAGATGGGGCGGGAAAAGCTCCTACGAGCAGTACTTC.

This clonotype was seen a handful of times. This rearrangement joins TRBV27 to TRBJ2-7; D is ambiguous. Deletions cut 8 bases from V and 9 bases from J, with 17 bases between. Germline V gene sequence: CDR1 MNHEY, CDR2 SMNVEV (reference sequence). This CDR3 contains 12 residues. The CDR3 spells CASLEAPKGQYF. As DNA, the CDR3 is TGTGCCAGCCTTGAGGCCCCCAAGGGGCAGTACTTC.

The chain recombines TRBV15 with TRBJ1-5; TRBD1 agrees at 9 bases. CDR3 length: 14 amino acids. The V gene end was trimmed by 5 bases and the J gene end by 3 bases; junction bases not matched to a gene: 2. The germline V gene has CDR1 LNHNV and CDR2 YYDKDF (reference sequence). The DNA of the CDR3 is TGTGCCACCAGCCGGACAGGGGACAATCAGCCCCAGCATTTT. Encoded protein: CATSRTGDNQPQHF.

The chain combines TRBV2 with TRBJ2-2; no firm D call. Germline V gene data show CDR1 as SNHLY and CDR2 as FYNNEI. Trimming stripped 7 bases from V and 0 bases from J, with 12 bases between. This CDR3 spans 15 amino acids. This CDR3 is CASKGSRTNTGELFF. The CDR3 coding sequence is TGTGCCAGCAAGGGCAGTCGGACGAACACCGGGGAGCTGTTTTTT.

This clonotype has only a few counts. The chain carries TRBV10-3 and TRBJ1-1; no clear D gene. The germline V gene encodes CDR1 ENHRY and CDR2 SYGVKD. The CDR3 has 13 amino acids. V gave up 10 bases and J gave up 3 bases, with 15 bases separating them. The CDR3: CANRMRADTEAFF. The DNA of the CDR3 is TGTGCCAACCGGATGAGAGCGGACACTGAAGCTTTCTTT.

V and J are TRBV27 and TRBJ2-3; TRBD2 aligns across 7 bases. Germline CDR1 is MNHEY and CDR2 is SMNVEV (reference sequence). The CDR3 loop spans 18 amino acids. The junction had 20 bases not matched to a gene; V was cut back by 7 bases and J by 4 bases. CDR3 in DNA: TGTGCCAGCACCAAACGTGGGGGGGGAGCCCTTCGCGCAGATACGCAGTATTTT. Its protein product is CASTKRGGGALRADTQYF.

This clonotype has at least ten counts. The V gene is TRBV29-1, the J gene TRBJ1-6; tentative D call: TRBD1 (6 bases). The germline gives CDR1 SQVTM, CDR2 ANQGSEA. V was trimmed by 6 bases and J by 6 bases, leaving 15 bases between them. This CDR3 has 14 residues. The CDR3 protein is CSVSFGTSNSPLHF. Written as DNA, the CDR3 is TGCAGCGTCTCATTCGGGACAAGTAATTCACCCCTCCACTTT.

Worth noting for this clonotype: Germline and junction disagree at one end, which may indicate a read error. This rearrangement joins TRBV10-3 to TRBJ2-1; 10 bases are shared with TRBD2. Germline CDR1 reads ENHRY; CDR2 reads SYGVKD. The CDR3 has 15 amino acids. The chain's CDR3 is CVISDEREGRKEQFF. The CDR3 DNA is TGTGTCATCAGTGACGAGCGGGAGGGCCGGAAAGAGCAGTTCTTC.

This rearrangement joins TRBV18 to TRBJ2-5; the match to TRBD1 covers 8 bases. V was clipped by 1 base and J by 5 bases; unmatched bases: 15. The germline gives CDR1 KGHSH, CDR2 LQKENI. The CDR3 sequence is 18 residues long. In nucleotides, the CDR3 is TGTGCCAGCTCACCACGCAGGGGGCACAGGTCCGGGACCGAGACCCAGTACTTC. This encodes CASSPRRGHRSGTETQYF.

In regard to this clonotype: This may stem from a read error, because a much larger clone lies one nucleotide away. The rearrangement joins TRBV27 to TRBJ2-5; no definite D call. CDR3 length equals 13 residues. Germline assignment: CDR1 MNHEY and CDR2 SMNVEV (reference sequence). The CDR3 DNA follows: TGTGCCAACAGTGTAAGGCGATCAGAGACCCAGTACTTC. It translates to CANSVRRSETQYF.

The table lists this clonotype with a few counts. The V gene is TRBV6-1, the J gene TRBJ1-1; no reliable D call. The CDR3 has 13 amino acids. V was clipped by 4 bases and J by 5 bases, with 11 bases between them. CDR1 and CDR2 from the germline V gene are MNHNS and SASEGT. CDR3 DNA: TGTGCCAGCAGTGTATTAGGGATTACTGAAGCTTTCTTT. Translating it yields CASSVLGITEAFF.

This chain connects TRBV29-1 to TRBJ1-5; D remains unclear. Per the germline V gene, CDR1 is SQVTM and CDR2 is ANQGSEA. The CDR3 has 14 amino acids. Trimming shortened V by 7 bases and J by 3 bases, and 16 bases separated the two germline ends. In DNA, the CDR3 is TGCAGCGCGGCCTTAGGGTCCAACAATCAGCCCCAGCATTTT. Translating it yields CSAALGSNNQPQHF.